Listed here are 31 T cell receptor beta chains from one sample, sequenced in a study of T cells in Graves' hyperthyroidism and ophthalmopathy. Regions amplified from RNA transcripts were the TCR beta CDR3 regions. Primed by the HTBI set, a first-round RT-PCR was run on the TCR CDR3. TCRdb analysed the multiplex PCR reads with MiXCR anew, one entry per CDR3 protein. This table holds roughly 330,000 distinct CDR3 sequences, approximately 16% found once. The specimen sequenced was blood. The receptors originated from a man aged 25 to 40 with Graves' hyperthyroidism.

This clonotype occurred many times. This chain joins TRBV12-5 and TRBJ2-7, with D perhaps TRBD1 or TRBD2 (6 bases each). Deletions cut 4 bases from V and 2 bases from J, with 9 bases between. Per germline, CDR1 LGHNT and CDR2 FRNRAP. There are 13 residues in the CDR3. The CDR3 region is CASGSGAPYEQYF. Here the CDR3 DNA reads TGTGCTAGTGGTTCGGGGGCCCCCTACGAGCAGTACTTC.

This clonotype was recorded at least ten times. This chain links TRBV12-3 or TRBV12-4 with TRBJ2-1; TRBD2 aligns across 9 bases. The CDR3 loop spans 17 amino acids. With 6 bases clipped from V and 1 base from J, the junction kept 10 bases outside the gene matches. The chain's CDR3 is CASRDSRAGGSYNEQFF. CDR3 nucleotides: TGTGCCAGCAGGGACTCACGAGCGGGAGGTTCCTACAATGAGCAGTTCTTC.

This chain links TRBV5-5 with TRBJ2-7; no definite D call. The germline CDR1 and CDR2 sequences are SGHKS and YYEKEE (reference sequence). Trimming took off 3 bases at V and 9 bases at J, with 22 bases between the two ends. The CDR3 is 15 amino acids. CDR3 sequence: CASSSDIPILLGQYF. The DNA for the CDR3 is TGTGCCAGCAGCTCCGACATCCCCATTCTCCTTGGGCAGTACTTC.

This clonotype was observed a few times. The chain employs TRBV20-1 and TRBJ1-4; 7 nucleotides agree with TRBD1. V shed 5 bases, J shed 5 bases, and the junction held 11 bases outside the gene matches. The CDR3 runs 15 residues. Germline CDR1 DFQATT, CDR2 SNEGSKA (reference sequence). CDR3 loop: CSADPQTGWNEKLFF. The CDR3 bases are TGCAGTGCTGACCCACAGACAGGGTGGAATGAAAAACTGTTTTTT.

This clonotype was seen many times. The chain links TRBV2 to TRBJ2-2; TRBD2 is a possible D gene (5 bases). The CDR3 contains 12 residues. Trimming cost V 7 bases and J 7 bases, with 10 bases left between them. The germline CDR1 and CDR2 sequences are SNHLY and FYNNEI. This CDR3 reads CASKDSHGELFF. The CDR3 DNA sequence: TGTGCCAGCAAGGACTCCCACGGGGAGCTGTTTTTT.

This clonotype was counted a few times. This chain connects TRBV7-9 to TRBJ2-5; TRBD1 aligns across 9 bases. The CDR3 contains 14 residues. Germline V CDR1 and CDR2: SEHNR, FQNEAQ (reference sequence). V was clipped by 5 bases and J by 2 bases; unmatched bases: 3. CDR3 loop: CASSQDRGQETQYF. The CDR3 bases are TGTGCCAGCAGCCAAGACAGGGGGCAAGAGACCCAGTACTTC.

This rearrangement joins TRBV5-1 to TRBJ2-1; unclear D gene. The CDR3 contains 14 residues. Per germline, CDR1 SGHRS and CDR2 YFSETQ. With 0 bases removed from V and 6 bases from J, the gap between germline ends came to 10 bases. The CDR3 here is CASSLDPGSNEQFF. The CDR3 bases are TGCGCCAGCAGCTTGGACCCTGGATCCAATGAGCAGTTCTTC.

This clonotype showed up many times. The rearrangement links TRBV3-1 to TRBJ2-1; 12 bases map to TRBD2. The V gene end was trimmed by 5 bases and the J gene end by 4 bases; junction bases not matched to a gene: 6. This CDR3 has 16 residues. CDR1 is LGHDT, CDR2 YNNKEL, per germline (reference sequence). CDR3: CASSSWTSGNYNEQFF. CDR3 DNA: TGTGCCAGCAGCTCGTGGACTAGCGGGAATTACAATGAGCAGTTCTTC.

This clonotype has at least ten counts. This chain uses TRBV12-3 or TRBV12-4 with TRBJ2-3; unclear D gene. Trimming removed 7 bases from V and 0 bases from J, with 2 bases in between. The length of the CDR3 is 11 residues. The CDR3 DNA sequence: TGTGCCAGCACCAGCACAGATACGCAGTATTTT. Amino acids: CASTSTDTQYF.

This clonotype showed up many times. The rearrangement links TRBV5-1 to TRBJ2-7, with a weak D call TRBD1 (5 bases). CDR1 SGHRS and CDR2 YFSETQ come from the germline V gene. Trimming pared 2 bases from V and 5 bases from J, leaving 11 bases between. This CDR3 is built from 13 residues. The CDR3 protein is CASSLTGANEQYF. The CDR3, as DNA: TGCGCCAGCAGCTTAACAGGAGCGAACGAGCAGTACTTC.

In this sample, this clonotype turned up many times. The chain joins TRBV5-1 to TRBJ1-1; a possible D gene is TRBD1 (5 bases). V dropped 0 bases and J dropped 1 base, with 10 bases sitting between them. CDR1 and CDR2 from the germline V gene are SGHRS and YFSETQ. This CDR3 spans 15 amino acids. The CDR3, as DNA: TGCGCCAGCAGCTTGGGGCCTGGGGGGAACACTGAAGCTTTCTTT. It specifies CASSLGPGGNTEAFF.

This chain connects TRBV7-9 to TRBJ2-5; D call uncertain. The CDR3 is made up of 14 amino acids. Germline CDR1 SEHNR, CDR2 FQNEAQ (reference sequence). The V end was cut by 5 bases, the J end by 0 bases, with 10 bases between. The CDR3 spells CASSSLRYQETQYF. As DNA, the CDR3 is TGTGCCAGCAGCAGTCTTAGGTACCAAGAGACCCAGTACTTC. Full variable domain (outside the CDR3, taken from reference TRBV7-9 and TRBJ2-5): DTGVSQNPRHKITKRGQNVTFRCDPISEHNRLYWYRQTLGQGPEFLTYFQNEAQLEKSRLLSDRFSAERPKGSFSTLEIQRTEQGDSAMYLCASSSLRYQETQYFGPGTRLLVL.

This clonotype was seen repeatedly, ten times or more. V and J are TRBV7-3 and TRBJ2-3; D is unclear. V was clipped by 3 bases and J by 2 bases, with 9 bases between them. The CDR3 covers 14 residues. The V gene's germline CDR1 is SGHTA and CDR2 FQGTGA. Here the CDR3 DNA reads TGTGCCAGCAGCTTCAAGGACCCCACAGATACGCAGTATTTT. Translated, it gives CASSFKDPTDTQYF.

A remark on this clonotype: The CDR3 carries no conserved terminal phenylalanine or tryptophan, so it likely arises from a read error. The chain carries TRBV24-1 and TRBJ2-1; 10 positions match TRBD2. The CDR3 spans 16 residues. Germline V lookup: CDR1 KGHDR, CDR2 SFDVKD. V gave up 3 bases and J gave up 3 bases; unmatched junction bases: 4. CDR3: CATSDPSGSLYNEQFL. The CDR3 DNA follows: TGTGCCACCAGTGATCCTAGCGGGAGTCTCTACAATGAGCAGTTCCTC.

This clonotype was seen at least ten times. This sequence joins TRBV6-1 and TRBJ1-5; D ambiguous. V was shortened by 4 bases and J by 0 bases, with 13 bases between the two germline ends. The CDR3 is made up of 16 amino acids. Germline assignment: CDR1 MNHNS and CDR2 SASEGT. CDR3 protein: CASSGWGWGSNQPQHF. CDR3 bases: TGTGCCAGCAGTGGCTGGGGATGGGGTAGCAATCAGCCCCAGCATTTT.

CDR3 DNA sequence: TGTGCCAGCAGCCCCGGGAAACAAGAGACCCAGTACTTC. It translates to CASSPGKQETQYF. The rearrangement links TRBV12-3 or TRBV12-4 to TRBJ2-5; possible D gene TRBD2, 5 bases. The CDR3 covers 13 residues. V was pared by 6 bases and J by 2 bases, with 10 bases between.

The table lists this clonotype with many counts. This rearrangement joins TRBV14 to TRBJ2-3; D gene unclear. CDR1 is SGHDN, CDR2 FVKESK, per germline. V was cut by 8 bases and J by 0 bases, with 18 bases left in between. This CDR3 spans 16 amino acids. In nucleotides, the CDR3 is TGTGCCAGCCTTTATGAAACATTGTCTAGCACAGATACGCAGTATTTT. This translates into CASLYETLSSTDTQYF.

This chain uses TRBV7-3 with TRBJ2-3; 9 nucleotides align to TRBD1. The CDR3 totals 14 residues. Germline V CDR1 and CDR2: SGHTA, FQGTGA. Trimming at V came to 5 bases and at J to 6 bases, leaving 6 bases not matched to a gene. The DNA for the CDR3 is TGTGCCAGCAGCCTCGACAGGGGGTACGATACGCAGTATTTT. As protein: CASSLDRGYDTQYF.

This clonotype showed up just a few times. This rearrangement joins TRBV4-1 to TRBJ2-7; 9 bases agree with TRBD2. The CDR3 sequence is 18 residues long. The germline CDR1 and CDR2 sequences are MGHRA and YSYEKL. V gave up 0 bases and J gave up 4 bases; unmatched junction bases: 13. DNA for the CDR3: TGCGCCAGCAGCCAAGATGGAGTGGCGGGAGGGGGTAGGTACGAGCAGTACTTC. Its translation is CASSQDGVAGGGRYEQYF.

This clonotype was observed at least ten times. The V gene is TRBV3-1, the J gene TRBJ2-1; 7 bases are shared with TRBD2. CDR3 size: 14 residues. The V and J ends lost 2 bases and 6 bases, in that order; junction bases with no gene match: 4. In germline, CDR1 is LGHDT, CDR2 YNNKEL (reference sequence). The CDR3 DNA sequence: TGTGCCAGCAGCCAACGGGAGGCTTCCAATGAGCAGTTCTTC. Translated, it gives CASSQREASNEQFF.

CDR3 region: CASRRGESSTDTQYF. CDR3 DNA: TGCGCCAGCAGAAGGGGCGAGTCTAGCACAGATACGCAGTATTTT. This chain joins TRBV10-2 and TRBJ2-3, with a possible D match to TRBD1 (5 bases). CDR1 is WSHSY, CDR2 SAAADI, per germline. V was clipped by 6 bases and J by 0 bases, with 13 bases between them. CDR3 length: 15 residues.

The rearrangement links TRBV12-3 or TRBV12-4 to TRBJ2-2, with TRBD2 matching 13 bases. The CDR3 length is 19 residues. Trimming removed 5 bases from V and 6 bases from J; junction bases left unmatched: 15. The DNA for the CDR3 is TGTGCCAGCAGTCTTATACTAGCGGGAGGGCCTATTCCGTCCGGGGAGCTGTTTTTT. It is translated as CASSLILAGGPIPSGELFF.

This clonotype was seen ten or more times. The chain couples TRBV12-3 or TRBV12-4 to TRBJ2-1; D is perhaps TRBD2 (5 bases). The CDR3 extends over 12 amino acids. V was shortened by 7 bases and J by 6 bases, with 10 bases between the two germline ends. CDR3 protein: CASTRGLNEQFF. The DNA for the CDR3 is TGTGCCAGCACCCGGGGTCTCAATGAGCAGTTCTTC.

This clonotype was observed many times. The chain joins TRBV28 to TRBJ1-3; unclear D gene. This CDR3 spans 12 amino acids. The germline V gene has CDR1 MDHEN and CDR2 SYDVKM. V dropped 7 bases and J dropped 7 bases, with 11 bases sitting between them. The CDR3 coding sequence is TGTGCCAGCAATGCAGGAAGGAACACCATATATTTT. Protein sequence: CASNAGRNTIYF.

Note on this clonotype: Given a much more abundant clone one base away, this may be a read error. The chain carries TRBV11-2 and TRBJ1-4; D unclear. Germline loops: CDR1 SGHAT, CDR2 FQNNGV. The CDR3 runs 13 residues. Trimming took off 5 bases at V and 8 bases at J, with 12 bases between the two ends. CDR3 DNA: TGTGCCAGCAGCGTAAACCTCGGGGAAAAACTGTTTTTT. Translation: CASSVNLGEKLFF.

This clonotype was recorded at least ten times. The chain carries TRBV10-3 and TRBJ2-3; 10 bases align to TRBD2. Per germline, CDR1 ENHRY and CDR2 SYGVKD. V lost 6 bases to trimming and J lost 1 base; unmatched junction nucleotides: 7. The CDR3 loop spans 16 amino acids. The CDR3 nucleotides are TGTGCCATCAGCAGTCCTAGCGGGGGACGCACAGATACGCAGTATTTT. Translation gives CAISSPSGGRTDTQYF.

This clonotype occurred many times. This chain joins TRBV20-1 and TRBJ2-3, with 8 bases identical to TRBD2. Germline V gene sequence: CDR1 DFQATT, CDR2 SNEGSKA (reference sequence). Trimming removed 3 bases from V and 2 bases from J; junction bases left unmatched: 13. The CDR3 runs to 17 residues. The DNA of the CDR3 is TGCAGTGCTAGGGGGATAGCGGGAACGGCCGTCACAGATACGCAGTATTTT. Protein sequence: CSARGIAGTAVTDTQYF.

This clonotype was recorded a few times. V and J are TRBV25-1 and TRBJ2-1; D may be TRBD1 (6 bases). The CDR3 runs 14 residues. V dropped 5 bases and J dropped 5 bases, with 13 bases sitting between them. Germline V gene data show CDR1 as MGHDK and CDR2 as SYGVNS. The CDR3 sequence is CASSQPGDHNEQFF. The CDR3 region has the DNA TGTGCCAGCAGTCAACCAGGGGATCACAATGAGCAGTTCTTC.

The sample holds many counts of this clonotype. The V gene is TRBV15, the J gene TRBJ2-5, with 7 bases that match TRBD2. Germline loops: CDR1 LNHNV, CDR2 YYDKDF (reference sequence). With V trimmed by 4 bases and J by 4 bases, 9 bases remained unmatched. This CDR3 has 15 amino acids. CDR3 in DNA: TGTGCCACCAGCACACGGACTAGTTTCGGAGAGACCCAGTACTTC. Amino acid sequence: CATSTRTSFGETQYF.

This clonotype was counted between two and nine times. This chain joins TRBV11-2 and TRBJ2-6, with 8 bases lining up with TRBD1. The CDR3 runs to 16 residues. Trimming cost V 4 bases and J 2 bases; bases outside gene matches: 4. Germline assignment: CDR1 SGHAT and CDR2 FQNNGV. The CDR3 sequence: CASSSDRDPGANVLTF. The CDR3 DNA sequence: TGTGCCAGCAGCTCGGACAGGGACCCTGGGGCCAACGTCCTGACTTTC. The full variable domain, its missing parts supplied by reference TRBV11-2 and TRBJ2-6, is EAGVAQSPRYKIIEKRQSVAFWCNPISGHATLYWYQQILGQGPKLLIQFQNNGVVDDSQLPKDRFSAERLKGVDSTLKIQPAKLEDSAVYLCASSSDRDPGANVLTFGAGSRLTVL.

At least ten counts were recorded for this clonotype. The rearrangement links TRBV3-1 to TRBJ2-5; D uncertain. CDR1 and CDR2 (germline): LGHDT, YNNKEL (reference sequence). This CDR3 has 12 amino acids. Between the trimmed V and J ends, which lost 6 bases and 4 bases, there was a span of 9 bases. CDR3 in amino acids: CASSPPRETQYF. DNA for the CDR3: TGTGCCAGCAGTCCCCCGCGAGAGACCCAGTACTTC.